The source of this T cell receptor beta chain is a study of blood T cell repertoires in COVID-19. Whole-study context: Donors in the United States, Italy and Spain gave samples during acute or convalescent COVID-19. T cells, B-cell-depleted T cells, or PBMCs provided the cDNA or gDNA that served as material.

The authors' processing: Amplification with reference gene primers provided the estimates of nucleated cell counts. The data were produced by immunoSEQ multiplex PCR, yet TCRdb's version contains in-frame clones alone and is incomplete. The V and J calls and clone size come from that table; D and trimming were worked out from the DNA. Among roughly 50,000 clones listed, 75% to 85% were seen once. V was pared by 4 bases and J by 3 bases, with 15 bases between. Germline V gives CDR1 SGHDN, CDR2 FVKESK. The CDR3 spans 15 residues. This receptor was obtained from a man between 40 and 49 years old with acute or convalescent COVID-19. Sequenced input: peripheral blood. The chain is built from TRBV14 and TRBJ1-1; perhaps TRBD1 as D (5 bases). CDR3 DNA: TGTGCCAGCAGCCCGACGTGGGGGGTGCACACTGAAGCTTTCTTT. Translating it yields CASSPTWGVHTEAFF.